This TCR beta chain was identified in a study of beta chain features in type 1 diabetes. Overall study: The samples had 90 million to 130 million sorted cells examined in all.

Since all of the isolated RNA was reverse transcribed, expressed TCRB transcripts were what got sequenced. Profiling relied on immunoSEQ multiplex PCR, and the TCRdb table lists in-frame clones only, not all of them. This sample has about 320,000 clones, with roughly 15% found just once. A few counts support this clone. Germline CDR1 SQVTM, CDR2 ANQGSEA. The V end was cut by 3 bases, the J end by 4 bases, with 8 bases between. This CDR3 region has 12 residues. The V and J genes are TRBV29-1 and TRBJ2-3, with TRBD1 as a possible D gene (5 bases). Sequencing was performed on central memory CD4+ T cells from blood. The source is a man aged 30 to 39 in good health. CDR3 nucleotides: TGCAGCGTTGATCCAGGGCCAGATACGCAGTATTTT. Protein sequence: CSVDPGPDTQYF.